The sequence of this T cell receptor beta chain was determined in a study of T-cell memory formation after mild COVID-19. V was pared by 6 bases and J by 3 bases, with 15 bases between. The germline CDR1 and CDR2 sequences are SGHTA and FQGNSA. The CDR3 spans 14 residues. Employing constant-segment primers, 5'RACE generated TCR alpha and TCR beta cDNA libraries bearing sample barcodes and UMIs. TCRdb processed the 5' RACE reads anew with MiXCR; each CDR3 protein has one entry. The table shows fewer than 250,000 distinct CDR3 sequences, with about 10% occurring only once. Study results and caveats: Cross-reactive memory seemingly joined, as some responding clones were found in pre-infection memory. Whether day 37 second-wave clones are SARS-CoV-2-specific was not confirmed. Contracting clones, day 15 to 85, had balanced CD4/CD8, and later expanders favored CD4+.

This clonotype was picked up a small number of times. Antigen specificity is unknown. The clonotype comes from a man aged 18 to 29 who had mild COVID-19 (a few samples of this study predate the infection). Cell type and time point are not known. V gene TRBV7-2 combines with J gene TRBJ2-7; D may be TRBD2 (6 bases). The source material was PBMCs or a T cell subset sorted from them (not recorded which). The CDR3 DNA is TGTGCCAGCAGTCCGCAGGGACTTCTCTACGAGCAGTACTTC. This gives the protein CASSPQGLLYEQYF. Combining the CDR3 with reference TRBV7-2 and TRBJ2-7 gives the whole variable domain GAGVSQSPSNKVTEKGKDVELRCDPISGHTALYWYRQSLGQGLEFLIYFQGNSAPDKSGLPSDRFSAERTGGSVSTLTIQRTQQEDSAVYLCASSPQGLLYEQYFGPGTRLTVT.